Below, 24 T cell receptor beta chains from the same sample are listed, as sequenced in a study of T cell responses to AZD1222 COVID-19 vaccine (dated by TCRdb to 2020 to 2023). Explained via the paper, the time point label denotes: about 28 days (+/-7) after the second vaccine dose. What the treatment or condition label conveys for this sample: meningococcal conjugate vaccine given as trial control. Library method: the immunoSEQ multiplex PCR assay. Drawn from immuneACCESS, this table holds only the in-frame rearrangements with V and J called that TCRdb kept. Clones are partly lost; checked studies trace under half to an unresolved V gene and leave the rest unexplained. Across this sample there are about 170,000 clones, with 70% to 90% seen only once. The ten largest clones capture approximately 4.2% of the sample. Sequenced material: peripheral blood, taken 28 days after the second dose of the MenACWY control vaccine. All receptors derive from an adult who received the MenACWY meningococcal vaccine as a control.

J is TRBJ1-1 and V is TRBV5-1; D perhaps matches TRBD1 (5 bases). This CDR3 region has 13 residues. Germline assignment: CDR1 SGHRS and CDR2 YFSETQ. V was pared by 3 bases and J by 4 bases, with 10 bases between. The CDR3 loop reads CASSYGTATEAFF. CDR3 nucleotide sequence: TGCGCCAGCAGCTATGGGACTGCCACTGAAGCTTTCTTT. Full variable domain (remainder filled in from reference TRBV5-1 and TRBJ1-1): KAGVTQTPRYLIKTRGQQVTLSCSPISGHRSVSWYQQTPGQGLQFLFEYFSETQRNKGNFPGRFSGRQFSNSRSEMNVSTLELGDSALYLCASSYGTATEAFFGQGTRLTVV.

J is TRBJ2-7 and V is TRBV5-4, with D perhaps TRBD1 (6 bases). From germline, CDR1 is SGHNT and CDR2 YYREEE (reference sequence). The CDR3 loop spans 13 amino acids. Trimming took off 1 base at V and 5 bases at J, with 10 bases between the two ends. This chain's CDR3 is CASSLQNRDEQYF. CDR3 DNA sequence: TGTGCCAGCAGCTTGCAAAACAGGGACGAGCAGTACTTC. Combining the CDR3 with reference TRBV5-4 and TRBJ2-7 gives the whole variable domain ETGVTQSPTHLIKTRGQQVTLRCSSQSGHNTVSWYQQALGQGPQFIFQYYREEENGRGNFPPRFSGLQFPNYSSELNVNALELDDSALYLCASSLQNRDEQYFGPGTRLTVT.

The V call is TRBV5-1, the J call TRBJ2-5; D uncertain. V was shortened by 2 bases and J by 2 bases, with 13 bases between the two germline ends. The germline V gene has CDR1 SGHRS and CDR2 YFSETQ. The CDR3 contains 15 residues. CDR3 sequence (DNA): TGCGCCAGCAGCTTCAATGAGGTAATACAAGAGACCCAGTACTTC. Translating it yields CASSFNEVIQETQYF.

The rearrangement joins TRBV27 to TRBJ2-1; TRBD1 might be the D (6 bases). The CDR3 totals 16 residues. The V end was cut by 8 bases, the J end by 5 bases, with 22 bases between. Germline loops: CDR1 MNHEY, CDR2 SMNVEV (reference sequence). This CDR3 is CASGYLGTKLNNEQFF. CDR3 DNA sequence: TGTGCCAGCGGATACCTTGGGACAAAGCTCAACAATGAGCAGTTCTTC.

The chain links TRBV2 to TRBJ2-2; D might be TRBD1 or TRBD2, each matching 5 bases. V was clipped by 6 bases and J by 6 bases, with 11 bases between them. The CDR3 covers 13 residues. Germline CDR1 reads SNHLY; CDR2 reads FYNNEI. In DNA form, the CDR3 reads TGTGCCAGCAGGTCTTGGGGGTCCGGGGAGCTGTTTTTT. Amino acids: CASRSWGSGELFF.

This chain connects TRBV11-3 to TRBJ2-1, with TRBD1 matching 8 bases. CDR1 SGHNT and CDR2 YENEEA come from the germline V gene. The CDR3 length is 13 residues. Trimming at V came to 5 bases and at J to 6 bases, leaving 3 bases not matched to a gene. The DNA of the CDR3 is TGTGCCAGCAGCCCCACAGGGGGCAATGAGCAGTTCTTC. Amino acids: CASSPTGGNEQFF.

V is TRBV7-9 and J is TRBJ1-1, with D tentatively TRBD1 (6 bases). Trimming removed 5 bases from V and 1 base from J, with 23 bases in between. This CDR3 has 18 residues. Germline V CDR1 and CDR2: SEHNR, FQNEAQ (reference sequence). The CDR3, as DNA: TGTGCCAGCAGCCCGCCTTGGGGGGGCAAAAGGAAGAACACTGAAGCTTTCTTT. It yields the protein CASSPPWGGKRKNTEAFF.

The genes are TRBV11-3 and TRBJ2-2; D uncertain. The CDR3 loop spans 15 amino acids. Germline CDR1 is SGHNT and CDR2 is YENEEA. V lost 6 bases, J lost 5 bases, and 16 bases lay in between. The CDR3 DNA sequence: TGTGCCAGCAGTCCAAAACGGAGCGCAACCGGGGAGCTGTTTTTT. Its translation: CASSPKRSATGELFF.

CDR3 DNA sequence: TGCGCCAGCAGCTTGGGTGGGAACCTTAATGAAAAACTGTTTTTT. Its translation: CASSLGGNLNEKLFF. The rearrangement links TRBV5-1 to TRBJ1-4; D is unclear. Germline lookup yields CDR1 SGHRS and CDR2 YFSETQ. V was clipped by 0 bases and J by 4 bases, with 10 bases between them. This CDR3 is 15 amino acids long.

This chain links TRBV6-2 or TRBV6-3 with TRBJ1-3; D unresolved. The CDR3 runs 16 residues. Germline CDR1 MNHEY, CDR2 SVGEGT. Trimming left V 5 bases short and J 0 bases short, with 14 bases between. The CDR3 loop is CASSASQVSSGNTIYF. The CDR3 nucleotides read TGTGCCAGCAGTGCCTCCCAGGTTTCCTCTGGAAACACCATATATTTT.

V usage is TRBV18 and J usage is TRBJ2-4; tentative D call: TRBD2 (5 bases). This CDR3 has 12 residues. Trimming cost V 10 bases and J 6 bases, with 13 bases left between them. Germline V gene sequence: CDR1 KGHSH, CDR2 LQKENI. The chain's CDR3 is CATEGPLNIQYF. CDR3 nucleotide sequence: TGTGCCACCGAGGGTCCCCTAAACATTCAGTACTTC. The whole variable domain, remainder taken from reference TRBV18 and TRBJ2-4, is NAGVMQNPRHLVRRRGQEARLRCSPMKGHSHVYWYRQLPEEGLKFMVYLQKENIIDESGMPKERFSAEFPKEGPSILRIQQVVRGDSAAYFCATEGPLNIQYFGAGTRLSVL.

In this sample, this clone turned up once. This specimen includes other DNA sequences encoding the same CDR3. The chain couples TRBV30 to TRBJ2-7, with D possibly being TRBD2 (6 bases). The CDR3 extends over 12 amino acids. V was trimmed by 0 bases and J by 4 bases, leaving 7 bases between them. Germline V lookup: CDR1 GTSNPN, CDR2 SVGIG (reference sequence). The DNA for the CDR3 is TGTGCCTGGAGTGTAAGCGGGTACGAGCAGTACTTC. Protein sequence: CAWSVSGYEQYF.

This clone was counted a single time. The chain employs TRBV3-1 (or the pseudogene TRBV3-2) and TRBJ1-1; maybe TRBD1 (5 bases). The germline CDR1 and CDR2 sequences are LGHDT and YNNKEL (reference sequence). Trimming pared 4 bases from V and 5 bases from J, leaving 11 bases between. This CDR3 is built from 13 residues. DNA of the CDR3: TGTGCCAGCAGCCTCAGGGTTCTAACTGAAGCTTTCTTT. Protein: CASSLRVLTEAFF.

The chain carries TRBV10-1 and TRBJ2-5; D not resolved. V lost 2 bases, J lost 5 bases, and 15 bases lay in between. The CDR3 covers 15 residues. Germline V gene lookup returns CDR1 WNHNN and CDR2 SYGVQD (reference sequence). The CDR3 loop is CASSETGGPRETQYF. The DNA of the CDR3 is TGCGCCAGCAGTGAGACGGGCGGTCCTCGGGAGACCCAGTACTTC.

The chain has TRBV2 and TRBJ1-1; D may be TRBD1 (6 bases). Germline CDR1 is SNHLY and CDR2 is FYNNEI. CDR3 length: 13 residues. The ends were cut back, 6 bases at V and 1 base at J, with 9 bases in the middle. CDR3 coding DNA: TGTGCCAGCAGCTCGACAGGGAACACTGAAGCTTTCTTT. Amino acid sequence: CASSSTGNTEAFF.

CDR3 DNA sequence: TGTGCCAGCAGCTTGGATCAGGGGATGGACACCGGGGAGCTGTTTTTT. It specifies CASSLDQGMDTGELFF. This chain uses TRBV5-4 with TRBJ2-2, with D maybe TRBD1 (6 bases). V dropped 0 bases and J dropped 3 bases, with 12 bases sitting between them. Germline V gene sequence: CDR1 SGHNT, CDR2 YYREEE (reference sequence). The CDR3 spans 16 residues.

This clone was picked up a small number of times. V gene TRBV5-1 combines with J gene TRBJ1-2, with 8 bases aligning to TRBD1. This CDR3 has 14 residues. V trimming: 1 base; J trimming: 3 bases; junction bases outside the gene matches: 2. CDR1 and CDR2 (germline): SGHRS, YFSETQ. The CDR3 DNA follows: TGCGCCAGCAGCTTGCAGGGACAGGACTATGGCTACACCTTC. It codes for CASSLQGQDYGYTF.

V and J are TRBV4-1 and TRBJ2-7; D not resolved. The CDR3 extends over 14 amino acids. Germline CDR1 MGHRA, CDR2 YSYEKL. V was shortened by 0 bases and J by 6 bases, with 12 bases between the two germline ends. The CDR3 is CASSQESSSPEQYF. The CDR3 DNA reads as TGCGCCAGCAGCCAAGAGTCGTCGAGCCCCGAGCAGTACTTC.

The chain is built from TRBV7-8 and TRBJ2-5, with 10 bases aligning to TRBD2. The CDR3 totals 16 residues. J lost 5 bases, V lost 5 bases, and 11 bases had no gene match. Germline CDR1 SGHVS, CDR2 FQNEAQ. In DNA, the CDR3 is TGTGCCAGCAGCCCCCTAGCGGGAGACGGTGGGGAGACCCAGTACTTC. As protein: CASSPLAGDGGETQYF.

The chain recombines TRBV18 with TRBJ2-3; the match to TRBD1 covers 7 bases. The CDR3 contains 14 residues. With 6 bases clipped from V and 2 bases from J, the junction kept 5 bases outside the gene matches. Germline CDR1 KGHSH, CDR2 LQKENI. The CDR3 region is CASSDRVSTDTQYF. The CDR3 region has the DNA TGTGCCAGCTCCGACAGGGTATCCACAGATACGCAGTATTTT.

This chain joins TRBV7-8 and TRBJ1-2; 8 bases agree with TRBD1. Looked up from germline, CDR1 is SGHVS and CDR2 is FQNEAQ. The CDR3 totals 15 residues. After removal of 4 bases from V and 4 bases from J, the junction contained 8 bases not matched to a gene. The CDR3 DNA follows: TGTGCCAGCAGCTCGCAGGGGGCTTTAACCTATGGCTACACCTTC. Translation gives CASSSQGALTYGYTF.

The gene calls are TRBV7-9 and TRBJ1-5; 7 positions agree with TRBD1. The germline CDR1 and CDR2 sequences are SEHNR and FQNEAQ (reference sequence). V lost 5 bases to trimming and J lost 3 bases; unmatched junction nucleotides: 10. This CDR3 has 16 amino acids. This CDR3 is CASSPSLGGSNQPQHF. In DNA, the CDR3 is TGTGCCAGCAGCCCAAGTTTAGGGGGCTCCAATCAGCCCCAGCATTTT.

V and J are TRBV6-2 or TRBV6-3 and TRBJ1-5, with D tentatively TRBD1 (5 bases). Germline V gene sequence: CDR1 MNHEY, CDR2 SVGEGT. CDR3 length: 13 residues. V was pared by 4 bases and J by 7 bases, with 11 bases between. The CDR3 DNA sequence: TGTGCCAGCAGTTCTTCAGGGACCCAGCCCCAGCATTTT. It is translated as CASSSSGTQPQHF.

This sequence joins TRBV6-2 or TRBV6-3 and TRBJ2-1; D may be TRBD2 (6 bases). The germline V gene has CDR1 MNHEY and CDR2 SVGEGT. V lost 4 bases and J lost 1, with 11 bases in between. The CDR3 has 15 amino acids. This CDR3 is CASSSVGGSYNEQFF. In DNA, the CDR3 is TGTGCCAGCAGTTCCGTCGGAGGGTCCTACAATGAGCAGTTCTTC.